This TCR beta chain is drawn from a study of blood T cells in healthy people across ages. In this sample, this clonotype turned up a few times. What it binds is not known. J gave up 3 bases and V 3 bases, and 5 bases lay outside the gene matches. The CDR3 is 13 amino acids. CDR1 and CDR2 (germline): DFQATT, SNEGSKA (reference sequence). Whole-study findings and limits: Naive and antigen-experienced cells were not separated, limiting conclusive comparison. In long-lived donors, naive CD4+ cell counts and diversity exceeded those of aged donors.

With a J-beta primer mix and a sample-barcoded 5' primer, a second PCR ran about 7 to 11 cycles. Each cDNA molecule, via a template-switch adaptor with 12 random nucleotides, was tagged. MiXCR was run by TCRdb on the 5' RACE reads, yielding one entry per CDR3 protein. The sample yields hundreds of thousands of distinct CDR3 sequences, around 25% seen once. The sample was also linked to a second study, of T cells of mothers and their children. That study adds: Whatever RNA was extracted went entirely into cDNA synthesis, at about 1.6 ug per 15 ul.

This TCR was recovered from a boy younger than 18 in good health. The rearrangement joins TRBV20-1 to TRBJ2-7, with 7 bases lining up with TRBD1. The sample comprised blood. The CDR3 sequence is CSASNRGNYEQYF. The CDR3 DNA reads TGCAGTGCTAGTAACAGGGGTAACTACGAGCAGTACTTC.